The entry that follows covers one T cell receptor beta chain sequence. This sample was included in a study of blood T cell repertoires in COVID-19. Overall study: The United States, Italy and Spain were the sources of the acute and convalescent COVID-19 samples. T cells, B-cell-depleted T cells, or PBMCs supplied cDNA or gDNA.

The CDR3 runs 13 residues. Germline V gene data show CDR1 as MNHNY and CDR2 as SVGAGI (reference sequence). This table comes from immunoSEQ multiplex PCR, and its TCRdb copy is limited to in-frame clones, with some not included. The data show more than 150,000 clones, with 86% seen just once and roughly 4.1% held by the top ten. This clonotype was obtained from a woman in her sixties or seventies with acute or convalescent COVID-19. This sequence joins TRBV6-6 and TRBJ1-1; a weak D match, TRBD1 (6 bases). Sequenced: peripheral blood. The CDR3 DNA sequence: TGTGTCATACAGGGATATATGAACACTGAAGCTTTCTTT. This sequence encodes CVIQGYMNTEAFF.